These 14 T cell receptor beta chains originate from one sample sequenced in a study of response to subunit inactivated influenza vaccine. One entry per CDR3 protein, called by TCRdb with MiXCR from the RT-PCR reads. The sample shows 500,000 to 750,000 distinct CDR3 sequences, around 13% of them seen only once. This material consisted of PBMCs from blood, taken about 11 days after vaccination. These receptors were taken from a man aged 50 to 60 who received an inactivated influenza vaccine.

The chain carries TRBV29-1 and TRBJ1-1; a weak D match, TRBD1 (5 bases). This CDR3 region has 14 residues. Per germline, CDR1 SQVTM and CDR2 ANQGSEA. The V and J ends lost 4 bases and 1 base respectively, with 13 bases between them. This chain's CDR3 is CSVAKGLENTEAFF. For the CDR3, the DNA is TGCAGCGTTGCAAAGGGGCTTGAGAACACTGAAGCTTTCTTT.

This clonotype was counted only a few times. The chain carries TRBV20-1 and TRBJ2-7; TRBD2 matches 7 bases. The V gene end was trimmed by 3 bases and the J gene end by 3 bases; junction bases not matched to a gene: 2. Germline V gene data show CDR1 as DFQATT and CDR2 as SNEGSKA (reference sequence). The CDR3 covers 12 residues. The CDR3: CSASRDYYEQYF. DNA of the CDR3: TGCAGTGCTAGTAGGGACTACTACGAGCAGTACTTC.

This clonotype was seen a few times. V usage is TRBV18 and J usage is TRBJ2-3; the D gene could be TRBD1 or TRBD2 (6 bases each). CDR1 KGHSH and CDR2 LQKENI come from the germline V gene. The CDR3 is 15 amino acids. V gave up 1 base and J gave up 6 bases, with 14 bases separating them. CDR3 residues: CASSPRGGSADTQYF. In nucleotides, the CDR3 is TGTGCCAGCTCACCACGAGGGGGGAGTGCGGATACGCAGTATTTT.

This clonotype was picked up many times. The rearrangement joins TRBV20-1 to TRBJ1-2; TRBD1 matches 8 bases. This CDR3 contains 12 residues. V lost 6 bases to trimming and J lost 6 bases; unmatched junction nucleotides: 6. Germline V gene data show CDR1 as DFQATT and CDR2 as SNEGSKA (reference sequence). In DNA form, the CDR3 reads TGCAGTGCGGCGGGACAGGCGGATGGCTACACCTTC. It yields the protein CSAAGQADGYTF.

This clonotype was counted a few times. The chain couples TRBV11-2 to TRBJ2-1; TRBD1 matches at 8 bases. The germline CDR1 and CDR2 sequences are SGHAT and FQNNGV. The CDR3 is 14 amino acids. V was clipped by 5 bases and J by 7 bases; unmatched bases: 7. The CDR3 loop reads CASSPQGALNEQFF. For the CDR3, the DNA is TGTGCCAGCAGCCCCCAGGGGGCGTTAAATGAGCAGTTCTTC.

This clonotype was picked up many times. This chain joins TRBV11-2 and TRBJ2-2; maybe TRBD1 (6 bases). From germline, CDR1 is SGHAT and CDR2 FQNNGV. This CDR3 contains 15 residues. Deletions cut 4 bases from V and 4 bases from J, with 13 bases between. In DNA, the CDR3 is TGTGCCAGCAGCTCCTCCGGACAGAGCACCGGGGAGCTGTTTTTT. It codes for CASSSSGQSTGELFF.

The gene calls are TRBV3-1 and TRBJ2-2; D not certain. V was trimmed by 2 bases and J by 1 base, leaving 11 bases between them. There are 16 residues in the CDR3. CDR1 and CDR2 from the germline V gene are LGHDT and YNNKEL (reference sequence). The CDR3 spells CASSQREQMNTGELFF. The CDR3 nucleotides are TGTGCCAGCAGCCAACGTGAACAGATGAACACCGGGGAGCTGTTTTTT.

The chain uses TRBV6-2 or TRBV6-3 and TRBJ1-2; no clear D. The germline gives CDR1 MNHEY, CDR2 SVGEGT. V dropped 2 bases and J dropped 8 bases, with 9 bases sitting between them. This CDR3 region has 12 residues. CDR3 residues: CASSYPLGGYTF. CDR3 coding DNA: TGTGCCAGCAGTTACCCATTGGGCGGCTACACCTTC.

The rearrangement uses TRBV6-5 and TRBJ2-3; 7 bases are shared with TRBD1. Germline V CDR1 and CDR2: MNHEY, SVGAGI. Trimming took 5 bases from V and 0 from J; bases not matched to a gene: 5. The CDR3 is 15 amino acids. In DNA, the CDR3 is TGTGCCAGCAGTAACAGGGGCACTAGCACAGATACGCAGTATTTT. This encodes CASSNRGTSTDTQYF.

The rearrangement uses TRBV3-1 and TRBJ2-7; no reliable D call. From germline, CDR1 is LGHDT and CDR2 YNNKEL (reference sequence). The CDR3 covers 12 residues. V was pared by 3 bases and J by 5 bases, with 8 bases between. The CDR3 protein is CASSHQTDEQYF. In DNA, the CDR3 is TGTGCCAGCAGCCACCAGACGGACGAGCAGTACTTC.

In its sample, this clonotype was seen a few times. The chain couples TRBV7-2 to TRBJ1-1, with no clear D. The CDR3 consists of 13 residues. Germline CDR1 and CDR2: SGHTA and FQGNSA. V was shortened by 5 bases and J by 7 bases, with 14 bases between the two germline ends. CDR3 loop: CASSPYAGSEAFF. DNA of the CDR3: TGTGCCAGCAGCCCATATGCTGGGAGTGAAGCTTTCTTT.

The chain joins TRBV6-5 to TRBJ2-1; the D gene could be TRBD1 or TRBD2 (5 bases each). Germline V gives CDR1 MNHEY, CDR2 SVGAGI. The V gene lost 8 bases and the J gene lost 10 bases, with 18 bases spanning the gap. This CDR3 is built from 13 residues. The CDR3 region is CASAKGLGVEQFF. CDR3 sequence (DNA): TGTGCCAGCGCCAAGGGTTTGGGGGTCGAGCAGTTCTTC.

Ten or more counts support this clonotype. V is TRBV5-6 and J is TRBJ1-6, with D tentatively TRBD1 (5 bases). This CDR3 is built from 13 residues. V was trimmed by 2 bases and J by 8 bases, leaving 8 bases between them. CDR1 and CDR2 from the germline V gene are SGHDT and YYEEEE. This chain's CDR3 is CASSLGGDSPLHF. The CDR3 coding sequence is TGTGCCAGCAGCTTAGGAGGGGATTCACCCCTCCACTTT.

The chain uses TRBV24-1 and TRBJ2-7; tentatively, D is TRBD1 (6 bases). This CDR3 spans 15 amino acids. Germline V CDR1 and CDR2: KGHDR, SFDVKD. V shed 4 bases and J shed 0 bases, with 12 bases lying between them. CDR3 sequence reads: CATSDPRQASYEQYF. The CDR3 nucleotides read TGTGCCACCAGTGACCCCCGACAGGCCTCCTACGAGCAGTACTTC.